Below, 12 T cell receptor beta chains from the same sample are listed, as sequenced in a study of blood T cell repertoires in COVID-19. TCRdb's table, derived via immunoSEQ multiplex PCR, lists solely in-frame clones and lacks some. The profile covers 100,000 to 150,000 clones, with roughly 88% appearing a single time and 10% taken by the ten largest. Specimen: peripheral blood. Receptor source: a middle-aged man with acute or convalescent COVID-19.

CDR3 in DNA: TGTGCCAGCAGCTTGGTGGGACAGGGGCACTATGGCTACACCTTC. As protein: CASSLVGQGHYGYTF. The chain couples TRBV5-8 to TRBJ1-2, with TRBD1 identical over 10 bases. This CDR3 comprises 15 residues. Trimming removed 0 bases from V and 3 bases from J; junction bases left unmatched: 2. CDR1 and CDR2 (germline): SGHTS, YDEGEE. The full variable domain, with the rest looked up from reference TRBV5-8 and TRBJ1-2, is EAGVTQSPTHLIKTRGQQATLRCSPISGHTSVYWYQQALGLGLQFLLWYDEGEERNRGNFPPRFSGRQFPNYSSELNVNALELEDSALYLCASSLVGQGHYGYTFGSGTRLTVV.

CDR3 region: CASSPSQGATPEQYF. The CDR3 DNA follows: TGTGCCAGCTCACCGTCACAGGGGGCGACCCCCGAGCAGTACTTC. The V call is TRBV18, the J call TRBJ2-7; 9 nucleotides match TRBD1. The CDR3 is 15 amino acids. The germline V gene has CDR1 KGHSH and CDR2 LQKENI. V trimming: 3 bases; J trimming: 6 bases; junction bases outside the gene matches: 9.

This chain connects TRBV14 to TRBJ1-2, with D possibly being TRBD1 (5 bases). Germline CDR1 is SGHDN and CDR2 is FVKESK. V lost 1 base to trimming and J lost 4 bases, with 13 bases between them. The CDR3 contains 15 residues. CDR3 DNA: TGTGCCAGCAGCCAAGCAGACGGGGGGATCTATGGCTACACCTTC. It translates to CASSQADGGIYGYTF.

This clone appeared once. The identical CDR3 is also encoded by other nucleotide sequences in the sample. The CDR3: CASSGQGEQYF. The CDR3 DNA is TGTGCCAGCAGCGGCCAGGGTGAGCAGTACTTC. This chain uses TRBV2 with TRBJ2-7; D is possibly TRBD1 (5 bases). The CDR3 runs 11 residues. From germline, CDR1 is SNHLY and CDR2 FYNNEI. V lost 6 bases, J lost 7 bases, and 10 bases lay in between. Together with reference TRBV2 and TRBJ2-7, the CDR3 gives the full variable domain: EPEVTQTPSHQVTQMGQEVILRCVPISNHLYFYWYRQILGQKVEFLVSFYNNEISEKSEIFDDQFSVERPDGSNFTLKIRSTKLEDSAMYFCASSGQGEQYFGPGTRLTVT.

The chain recombines TRBV6-6 with TRBJ2-3; either TRBD1 or TRBD2 may fit D (7 bases each). CDR1 is MNHNY and CDR2 is SVGAGI in the germline V gene (reference sequence). The V gene lost 10 bases and the J gene lost 2 bases, with 13 bases spanning the gap. The CDR3 has 13 amino acids. The CDR3 DNA reads as TGTGCCACCAGGGGGGGGTACACAGATACGCAGTATTTT. This translates into CATRGGYTDTQYF.

The table lists this clone with a few counts. The chain joins TRBV28 to TRBJ2-1, with D possibly matching TRBD2 (6 bases). Per the germline V gene, CDR1 is MDHEN and CDR2 is SYDVKM. This CDR3 region has 14 residues. V was trimmed by 6 bases and J by 3 bases, leaving 12 bases between them. The CDR3 sequence is CASRQSSGYNEQFF. CDR3 in DNA: TGTGCCAGCAGGCAGAGTAGCGGCTACAATGAGCAGTTCTTC.

The chain joins TRBV29-1 to TRBJ2-5; 8 positions match TRBD1. Unmatched junction bases numbered 5, after V lost 3 bases and J lost 5 bases. The CDR3 has 13 residues. CDR1 and CDR2 from the germline V gene are SQVTM and ANQGSEA. The CDR3 sequence: CSVDGQGWETQYF. CDR3 nucleotides: TGCAGCGTTGATGGACAGGGTTGGGAGACCCAGTACTTC. The whole variable domain, filled in from reference TRBV29-1 and TRBJ2-5, reads SAVISQKPSRDICQRGTSLTIQCQVDSQVTMMFWYRQQPGQSLTLIATANQGSEATYESGFVIDKFPISRPNLTFSTLTVSNMSPEDSSIYLCSVDGQGWETQYFGPGTRLLVL.

The chain has TRBV6-1 and TRBJ2-3, with TRBD2 as a possible D gene (5 bases). CDR1 is MNHNS and CDR2 is SASEGT in the germline V gene. This CDR3 is 17 amino acids long. V gave up 1 base and J gave up 5 bases, with 19 bases separating them. CDR3 residues: CASSEGASTQAEDTQYF. For the CDR3, the DNA is TGTGCCAGCAGTGAAGGTGCTAGCACACAAGCGGAAGATACGCAGTATTTT.

The chain couples TRBV19 to TRBJ2-1; 7 bases map to TRBD2. Germline assignment: CDR1 LNHDA and CDR2 SQIVND (reference sequence). The CDR3 has 16 residues. With 1 base clipped from V and 4 bases from J, the junction kept 7 bases outside the gene matches. This CDR3 reads CASSIGAGALYNEQFF. In DNA, the CDR3 is TGTGCCAGTAGTATAGGGGCGGGAGCGCTGTACAATGAGCAGTTCTTC.

The chain combines TRBV7-2 with TRBJ1-2, with 8 bases identical to TRBD1. V lost 0 bases, J lost 5 bases, and 5 bases stayed unmatched. CDR3 size: 15 residues. Germline-derived CDR1 and CDR2 are SGHTA and FQGNSA. As DNA, the CDR3 is TGTGCCAGCAGCTTAGCGCAGGGGGCGATATATGGCTACACCTTC. This encodes CASSLAQGAIYGYTF.

The chain recombines TRBV24-1 with TRBJ2-7, with 12 bases lining up with TRBD2. Germline V lookup: CDR1 KGHDR, CDR2 SFDVKD. This CDR3 is built from 16 residues. V shed 3 bases and J 3 bases; nucleotides not matched to a gene: 5. The CDR3 loop reads CATSDGPTSGSYEQYF. DNA for the CDR3: TGTGCCACCAGTGATGGCCCGACTAGCGGGAGCTACGAGCAGTACTTC.

CDR3 sequence reads: CASSLGLAGPDTQYF. CDR3 DNA sequence: TGTGCCAGCAGCTTGGGACTAGCGGGGCCAGATACGCAGTATTTT. The chain recombines TRBV5-8 with TRBJ2-3, with 11 bases fitting TRBD2. The CDR3 extends over 15 amino acids. Germline CDR1 is SGHTS and CDR2 is YDEGEE. V lost 0 bases, J lost 4 bases, and 1 base stayed unmatched.